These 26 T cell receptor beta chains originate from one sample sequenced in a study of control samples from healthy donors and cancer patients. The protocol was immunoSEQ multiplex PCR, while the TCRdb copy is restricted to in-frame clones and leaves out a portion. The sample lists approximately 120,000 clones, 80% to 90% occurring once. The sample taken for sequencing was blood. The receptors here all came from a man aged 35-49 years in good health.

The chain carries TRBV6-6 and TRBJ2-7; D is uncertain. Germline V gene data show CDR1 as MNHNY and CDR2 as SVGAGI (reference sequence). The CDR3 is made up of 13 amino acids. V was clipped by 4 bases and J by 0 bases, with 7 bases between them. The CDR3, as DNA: TGTGCCAGCAGTTCGACGAACTCCTACGAGCAGTACTTC. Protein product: CASSSTNSYEQYF.

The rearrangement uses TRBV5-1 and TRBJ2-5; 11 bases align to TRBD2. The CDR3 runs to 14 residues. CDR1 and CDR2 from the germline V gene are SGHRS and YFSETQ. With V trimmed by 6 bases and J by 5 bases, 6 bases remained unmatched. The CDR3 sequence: CASTLAGGLETQYF. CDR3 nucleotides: TGCGCCAGCACCCTAGCGGGGGGTTTGGAGACCCAGTACTTC.

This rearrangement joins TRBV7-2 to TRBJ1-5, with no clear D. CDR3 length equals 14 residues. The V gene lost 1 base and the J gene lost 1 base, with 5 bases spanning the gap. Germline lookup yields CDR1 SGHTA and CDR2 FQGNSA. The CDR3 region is CASSLDQSNQPQHF. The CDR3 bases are TGTGCCAGCAGCTTAGACCAAAGCAATCAGCCCCAGCATTTT.

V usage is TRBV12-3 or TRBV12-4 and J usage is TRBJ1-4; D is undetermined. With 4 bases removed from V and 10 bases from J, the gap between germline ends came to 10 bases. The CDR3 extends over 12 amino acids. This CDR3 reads CASSYRSGKLFF. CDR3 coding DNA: TGTGCCAGCAGTTACCGAAGCGGAAAACTGTTTTTT.

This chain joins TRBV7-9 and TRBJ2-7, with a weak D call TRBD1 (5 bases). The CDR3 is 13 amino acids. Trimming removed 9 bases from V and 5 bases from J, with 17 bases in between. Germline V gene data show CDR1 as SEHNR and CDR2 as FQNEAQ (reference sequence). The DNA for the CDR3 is TGTGCCAGAACAGGAGTACTAAGGGACGAGCAGTACTTC. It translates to CARTGVLRDEQYF.

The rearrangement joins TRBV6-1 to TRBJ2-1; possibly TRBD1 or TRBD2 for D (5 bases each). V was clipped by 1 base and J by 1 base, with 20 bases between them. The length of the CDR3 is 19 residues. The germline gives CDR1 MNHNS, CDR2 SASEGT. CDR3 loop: CASSEEGSARIRSYNEQFF. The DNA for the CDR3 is TGTGCCAGCAGTGAAGAGGGGAGTGCGCGGATACGTTCCTACAATGAGCAGTTCTTC.

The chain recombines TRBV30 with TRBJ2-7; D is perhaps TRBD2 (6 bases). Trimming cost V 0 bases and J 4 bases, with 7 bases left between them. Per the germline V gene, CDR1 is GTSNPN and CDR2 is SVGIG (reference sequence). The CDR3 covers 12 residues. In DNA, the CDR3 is TGTGCCTGGAGTGTACGGGGGTACGAGCAGTACTTC. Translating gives CAWSVRGYEQYF.

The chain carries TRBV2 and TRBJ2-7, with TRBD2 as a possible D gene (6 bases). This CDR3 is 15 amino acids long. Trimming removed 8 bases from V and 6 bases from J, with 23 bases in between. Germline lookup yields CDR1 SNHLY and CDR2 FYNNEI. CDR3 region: CASCETFPGSREQYF. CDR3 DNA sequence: TGTGCCAGCTGCGAGACCTTCCCCGGGAGCCGCGAGCAGTACTTC.

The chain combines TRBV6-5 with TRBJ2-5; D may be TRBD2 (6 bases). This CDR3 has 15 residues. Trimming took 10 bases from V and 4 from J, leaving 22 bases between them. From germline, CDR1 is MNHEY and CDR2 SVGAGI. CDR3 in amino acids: CATTGGIGFLETQYF. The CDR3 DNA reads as TGTGCCACCACTGGAGGGATTGGTTTTCTAGAGACCCAGTACTTC.

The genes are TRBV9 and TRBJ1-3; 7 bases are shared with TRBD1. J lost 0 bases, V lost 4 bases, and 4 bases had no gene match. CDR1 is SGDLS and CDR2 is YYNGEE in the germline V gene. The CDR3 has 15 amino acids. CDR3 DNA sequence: TGTGCCAGCAGCTTACGACAGGGCTCTGGAAACACCATATATTTT. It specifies CASSLRQGSGNTIYF.

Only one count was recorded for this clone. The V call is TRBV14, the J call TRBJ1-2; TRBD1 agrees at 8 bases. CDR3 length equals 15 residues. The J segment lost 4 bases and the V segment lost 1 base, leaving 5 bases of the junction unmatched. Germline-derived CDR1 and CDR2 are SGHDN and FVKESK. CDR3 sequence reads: CASSQVAGGAYGYTF. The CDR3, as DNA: TGTGCCAGCAGCCAAGTCGCAGGGGGCGCCTATGGCTACACCTTC. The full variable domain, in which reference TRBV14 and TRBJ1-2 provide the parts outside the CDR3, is EAGVTQFPSHSVIEKGQTVTLRCDPISGHDNLYWYRRVMGKEIKFLLHFVKESKQDESGMPNNRFLAERTGGTYSTLKVQPAELEDSGVYFCASSQVAGGAYGYTFGSGTRLTVV.

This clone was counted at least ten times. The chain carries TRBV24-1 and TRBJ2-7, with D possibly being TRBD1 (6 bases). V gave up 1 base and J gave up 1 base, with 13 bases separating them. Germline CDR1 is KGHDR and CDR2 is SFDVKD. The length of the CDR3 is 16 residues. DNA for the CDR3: TGTGCCACCAGTGATTTTGGCAGGGGCAGGTCCTACGAGCAGTACTTC. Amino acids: CATSDFGRGRSYEQYF.

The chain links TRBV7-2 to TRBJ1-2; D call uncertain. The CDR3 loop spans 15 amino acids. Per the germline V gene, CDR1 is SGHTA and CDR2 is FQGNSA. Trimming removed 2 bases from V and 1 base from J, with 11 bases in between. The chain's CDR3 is CASSLSGPVNYGYTF. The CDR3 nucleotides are TGTGCCAGCAGCTTATCTGGGCCAGTTAACTATGGCTACACCTTC. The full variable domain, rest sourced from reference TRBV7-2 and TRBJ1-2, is GAGVSQSPSNKVTEKGKDVELRCDPISGHTALYWYRQSLGQGLEFLIYFQGNSAPDKSGLPSDRFSAERTGGSVSTLTIQRTQQEDSAVYLCASSLSGPVNYGYTFGSGTRLTVV.

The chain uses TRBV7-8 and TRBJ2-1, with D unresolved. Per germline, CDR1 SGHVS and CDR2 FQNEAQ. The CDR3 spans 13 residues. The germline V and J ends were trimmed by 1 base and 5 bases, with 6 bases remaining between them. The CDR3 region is CASSLGLNNEQFF. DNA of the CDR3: TGTGCCAGCAGCTTAGGTCTCAACAATGAGCAGTTCTTC.

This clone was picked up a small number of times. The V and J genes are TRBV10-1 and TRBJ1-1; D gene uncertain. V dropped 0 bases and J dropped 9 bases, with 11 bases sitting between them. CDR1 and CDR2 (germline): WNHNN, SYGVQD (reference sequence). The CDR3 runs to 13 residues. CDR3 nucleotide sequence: TGCGCCAGCAGTGAGTCGAGAAGGGCCAAAGCTTTCTTT. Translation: CASSESRRAKAFF.

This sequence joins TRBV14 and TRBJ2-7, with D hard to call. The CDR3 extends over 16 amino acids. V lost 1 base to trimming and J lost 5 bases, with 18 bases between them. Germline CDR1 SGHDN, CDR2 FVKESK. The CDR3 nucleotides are TGTGCCAGCAGCCAAGTTGTGAGTGCAATTCATCACGAGCAGTACTTC. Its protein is CASSQVVSAIHHEQYF. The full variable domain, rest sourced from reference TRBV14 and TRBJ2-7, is EAGVTQFPSHSVIEKGQTVTLRCDPISGHDNLYWYRRVMGKEIKFLLHFVKESKQDESGMPNNRFLAERTGGTYSTLKVQPAELEDSGVYFCASSQVVSAIHHEQYFGPGTRLTVT.

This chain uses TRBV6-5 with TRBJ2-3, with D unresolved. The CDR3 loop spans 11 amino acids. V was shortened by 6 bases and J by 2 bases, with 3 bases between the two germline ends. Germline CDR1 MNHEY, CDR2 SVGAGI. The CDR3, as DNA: TGTGCCAGCAGAATCACAGATACGCAGTATTTT. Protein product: CASRITDTQYF.

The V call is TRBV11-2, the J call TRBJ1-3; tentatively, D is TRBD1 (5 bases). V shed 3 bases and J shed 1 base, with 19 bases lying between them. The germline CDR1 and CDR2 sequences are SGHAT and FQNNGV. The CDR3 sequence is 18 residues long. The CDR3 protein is CASSFQSGQAGSGNTIYF. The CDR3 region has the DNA TGTGCCAGCAGCTTCCAATCGGGGCAGGCGGGTTCTGGAAACACCATATATTTT. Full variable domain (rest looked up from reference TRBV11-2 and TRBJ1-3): EAGVAQSPRYKIIEKRQSVAFWCNPISGHATLYWYQQILGQGPKLLIQFQNNGVVDDSQLPKDRFSAERLKGVDSTLKIQPAKLEDSAVYLCASSFQSGQAGSGNTIYFGEGSWLTVV.

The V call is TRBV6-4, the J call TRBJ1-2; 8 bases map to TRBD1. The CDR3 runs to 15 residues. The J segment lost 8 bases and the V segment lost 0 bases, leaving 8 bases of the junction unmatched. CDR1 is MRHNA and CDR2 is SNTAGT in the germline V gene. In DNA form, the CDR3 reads TGTGCCAGCAGTGACTCGAGGGCAGGGGGCGACGGCTACACCTTC. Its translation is CASSDSRAGGDGYTF.

CDR3 residues: CATSDLPLGTVADTQYF. In nucleotides, the CDR3 is TGTGCCACCAGTGATTTGCCCCTAGGAACGGTTGCAGATACGCAGTATTTT. The chain couples TRBV24-1 to TRBJ2-3; no definite D call. CDR1 and CDR2 (germline): KGHDR, SFDVKD. This CDR3 has 17 residues. Deletions cut 0 bases from V and 4 bases from J, with 16 bases between.

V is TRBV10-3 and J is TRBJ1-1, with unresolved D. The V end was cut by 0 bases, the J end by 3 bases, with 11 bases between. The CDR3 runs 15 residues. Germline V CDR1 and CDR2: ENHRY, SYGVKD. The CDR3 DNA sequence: TGTGCCATCAGTGAGTCGAACTTGGGATACACTGAAGCTTTCTTT. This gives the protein CAISESNLGYTEAFF.

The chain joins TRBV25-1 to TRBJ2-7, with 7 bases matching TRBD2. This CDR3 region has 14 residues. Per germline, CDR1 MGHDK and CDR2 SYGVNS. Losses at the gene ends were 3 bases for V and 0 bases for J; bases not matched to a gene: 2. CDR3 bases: TGTGCCAGCAGTGACGGCGGGAGCTCCTACGAGCAGTACTTC. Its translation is CASSDGGSSYEQYF.

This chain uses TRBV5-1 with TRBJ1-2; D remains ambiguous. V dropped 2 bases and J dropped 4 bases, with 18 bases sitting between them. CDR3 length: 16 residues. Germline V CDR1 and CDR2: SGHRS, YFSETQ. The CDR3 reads CASSFEAKVGSYGYTF. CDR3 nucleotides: TGCGCCAGCAGCTTTGAAGCCAAAGTCGGGAGCTATGGCTACACCTTC.

CDR3 in DNA: TGTGCCAGCAGTCACGGGGGGTCAGATACGCAGTATTTT. Protein: CASSHGGSDTQYF. The V gene is TRBV12-3 or TRBV12-4, the J gene TRBJ2-3; 7 bases are shared with TRBD2. This CDR3 spans 13 amino acids. J gave up 4 bases and V 5 bases, and 3 bases lay outside the gene matches.

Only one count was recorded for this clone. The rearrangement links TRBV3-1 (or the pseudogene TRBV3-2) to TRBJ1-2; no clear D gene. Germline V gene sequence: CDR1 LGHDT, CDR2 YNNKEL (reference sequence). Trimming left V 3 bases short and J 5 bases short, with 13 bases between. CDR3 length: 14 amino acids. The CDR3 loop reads CASSHASHQYGYTF. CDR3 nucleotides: TGTGCCAGCAGCCATGCCAGCCACCAATATGGCTACACCTTC.

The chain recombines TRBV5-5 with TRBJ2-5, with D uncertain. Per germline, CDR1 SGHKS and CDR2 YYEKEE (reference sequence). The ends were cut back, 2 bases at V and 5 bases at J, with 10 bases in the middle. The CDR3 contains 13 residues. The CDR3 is CASSFLSLETQYF. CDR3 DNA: TGTGCCAGCAGCTTTCTGTCCTTGGAGACCCAGTACTTC.